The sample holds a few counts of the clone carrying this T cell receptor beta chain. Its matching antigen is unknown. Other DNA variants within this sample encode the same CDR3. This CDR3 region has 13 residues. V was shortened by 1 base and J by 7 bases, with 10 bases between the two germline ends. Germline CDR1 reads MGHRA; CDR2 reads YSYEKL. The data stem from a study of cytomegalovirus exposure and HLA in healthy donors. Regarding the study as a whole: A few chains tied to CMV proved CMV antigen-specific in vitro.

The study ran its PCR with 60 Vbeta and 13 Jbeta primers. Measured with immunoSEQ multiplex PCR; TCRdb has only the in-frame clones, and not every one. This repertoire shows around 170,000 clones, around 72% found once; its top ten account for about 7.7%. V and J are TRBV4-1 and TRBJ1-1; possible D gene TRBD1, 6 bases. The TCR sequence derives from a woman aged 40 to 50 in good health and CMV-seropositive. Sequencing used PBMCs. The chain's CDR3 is CASSQAQGYEAFF. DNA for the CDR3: TGCGCCAGCAGCCAAGCACAGGGTTATGAAGCTTTCTTT.